The 3 T cell receptor beta chains reported below all come from one sample, sequenced in a study of blood T cell repertoires in COVID-19. Only in-frame clones appear in the TCRdb table, and some are missing; sequencing was by immunoSEQ multiplex PCR. The table shows under 150,000 clones, with approximately 84% occurring only once. Sequenced: peripheral blood. Receptors originate from a man in his fifties or sixties with acute or convalescent COVID-19.

The gene calls are TRBV3-1 (or the pseudogene TRBV3-2) and TRBJ2-1; 8 bases agree with TRBD2. There are 15 residues in the CDR3. Germline values: CDR1 LGHDT, CDR2 YNNKEL (reference sequence). V gave up 0 bases and J gave up 5 bases; unmatched junction bases: 3. The DNA for the CDR3 is TGTGCCAGCAGCCAAGACCCCGGGAGGGACAATGAGCAGTTCTTC. It encodes CASSQDPGRDNEQFF.

The V call is TRBV6-5, the J call TRBJ1-1; weak D call: TRBD1 (5 bases). The germline CDR1 and CDR2 sequences are MNHEY and SVGAGI. V lost 6 bases and J 0 bases, leaving 8 bases between the germline ends. CDR3 length: 13 amino acids. The CDR3 DNA follows: TGTGCCAGCAGCTGGACATTGAACACTGAAGCTTTCTTT. This sequence encodes CASSWTLNTEAFF.

The chain employs TRBV19 and TRBJ1-2, with TRBD1 matching 8 bases. Germline V lookup: CDR1 LNHDA, CDR2 SQIVND (reference sequence). The CDR3 is 13 amino acids. J gave up 7 bases and V 3 bases, and 4 bases lay outside the gene matches. CDR3 sequence (DNA): TGTGCCAGTAGTATGGACAGGGACTCTGGCTACACCTTC. Protein product: CASSMDRDSGYTF.